Shown below are 10 T cell receptor beta chains from a single sample sequenced in a study of radiotherapy plus CTLA-4 blockade in lung cancer. Assay: immunoSEQ multiplex PCR; the TCRdb copy retains only in-frame clones and omits some. The sample shows about 40,000 clones, roughly 79% of them seen only once. The source material was peripheral blood, sampled from a patient treated with radiotherapy plus ipilimumab. These receptors were obtained from a human donor with non-small cell lung cancer that progressed on radiotherapy plus ipilimumab.

The chain has TRBV4-1 and TRBJ2-2; 13 nucleotides match TRBD2. Trimming took 0 bases from V and 0 from J; bases not matched to a gene: 7. The CDR3 consists of 20 residues. Germline loops: CDR1 MGHRA, CDR2 YSYEKL. The CDR3 DNA is TGCGCCAGCAGCCAAGATGGGGGACTAGCGGGGCCCTCGAACACCGGGGAGCTGTTTTTT. As protein: CASSQDGGLAGPSNTGELFF.

The rearrangement joins TRBV29-1 to TRBJ1-2; possibly TRBD1 for D (6 bases). This CDR3 spans 15 amino acids. CDR1 SQVTM and CDR2 ANQGSEA come from the germline V gene. Trimming took off 1 base at V and 4 bases at J, with 16 bases between the two ends. CDR3 protein: CSVEGSGAQLYGYTF. CDR3 nucleotide sequence: TGCAGCGTTGAAGGGTCAGGGGCCCAACTCTATGGCTACACCTTC.

This clone was seen only a few times. V usage is TRBV19 and J usage is TRBJ1-1; D uncertain. CDR3 length: 15 amino acids. Trimming removed 3 bases from V and 0 bases from J, with 11 bases in between. Germline V gene sequence: CDR1 LNHDA, CDR2 SQIVND (reference sequence). The CDR3 sequence is CASSIGVSLNTEAFF. The CDR3 nucleotides are TGTGCCAGTAGTATTGGTGTCAGTTTGAACACTGAAGCTTTCTTT.

The gene calls are TRBV7-2 and TRBJ1-5; weak D call: TRBD1 (5 bases). The CDR3 runs to 16 residues. Germline values: CDR1 SGHTA, CDR2 FQGNSA. V lost 2 bases and J 5 bases, leaving 16 bases between the germline ends. For the CDR3, the DNA is TGTGCCAGCAGCTTATGGTCCGCTTCCAGGGATCAGCCCCAGCATTTT. Translation: CASSLWSASRDQPQHF.

The chain combines TRBV29-1 with TRBJ2-7; D is perhaps TRBD1 (6 bases). The CDR3 consists of 14 residues. The germline CDR1 and CDR2 sequences are SQVTM and ANQGSEA. V lost 6 bases to trimming and J lost 2 bases, with 17 bases between them. DNA of the CDR3: TGCAGCGTGGGAAGACAGGACAGTACCTACGAGCAGTACTTC. Translating gives CSVGRQDSTYEQYF.

The rearrangement joins TRBV4-3 to TRBJ2-2, with a possible D match to TRBD2 (5 bases). Trimming cost V 1 base and J 6 bases, with 12 bases left between them. From germline, CDR1 is LGHNA and CDR2 YSLEER. This CDR3 contains 15 residues. The CDR3 sequence is CASSQGGSLSGELFF. The CDR3 nucleotides are TGCGCCAGCAGCCAAGGAGGGTCCTTATCCGGGGAGCTGTTTTTT.

V gene TRBV5-1 combines with J gene TRBJ2-5; 9 bases fit TRBD1. Judging by the DNA end, TRBJ2-7 fits better; the J call may be wrong. CDR1 SGHRS and CDR2 YFSETQ come from the germline V gene. The CDR3 is 14 residues long. This CDR3 is CASSLSGQGYEQYF. In nucleotides, the CDR3 is TGCGCCAGCAGCTTGTCGGGACAGGGCTACGAGCAGTACTTC.

The chain recombines TRBV12-5 with TRBJ1-5; a weak D match, TRBD1 (6 bases). The CDR3 runs 16 residues. V dropped 4 bases and J dropped 2 bases, with 15 bases sitting between them. CDR1 and CDR2 (germline): LGHNT, FRNRAP. In DNA, the CDR3 is TGTGCTAGTGGTTGGAAACAGGGTGTCGGCAATCAGCCCCAGCATTTT. Translated, it gives CASGWKQGVGNQPQHF.

The rearrangement links TRBV18 to TRBJ2-1; 7 bases line up with TRBD1. This CDR3 region has 15 residues. In germline, CDR1 is KGHSH, CDR2 LQKENI. With 1 base clipped from V and 4 bases from J, the junction kept 4 bases outside the gene matches. CDR3 DNA: TGTGCCAGCTCACCACGACAGGGCCTTTACAATGAGCAGTTCTTC. It codes for CASSPRQGLYNEQFF.

This clone was seen once. V usage is TRBV19 and J usage is TRBJ2-1; possibly TRBD1 for D (6 bases). The CDR3 totals 16 residues. Per germline, CDR1 LNHDA and CDR2 SQIVND (reference sequence). The ends were cut back, 5 bases at V and 2 bases at J, with 16 bases in the middle. The CDR3 nucleotides are TGTGCCAGTAGTCAGGCAGAGACAGGACCCTACAATGAGCAGTTCTTC. This translates into CASSQAETGPYNEQFF.